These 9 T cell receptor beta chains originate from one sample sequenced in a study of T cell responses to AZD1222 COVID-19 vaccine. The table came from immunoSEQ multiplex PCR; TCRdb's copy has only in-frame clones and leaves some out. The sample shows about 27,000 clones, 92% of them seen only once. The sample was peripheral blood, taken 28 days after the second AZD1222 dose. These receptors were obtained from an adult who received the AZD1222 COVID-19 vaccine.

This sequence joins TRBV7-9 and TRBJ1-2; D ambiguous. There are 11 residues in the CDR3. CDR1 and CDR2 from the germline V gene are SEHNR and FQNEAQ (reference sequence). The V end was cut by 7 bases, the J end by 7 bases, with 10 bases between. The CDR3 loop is CASTKSSGYTF. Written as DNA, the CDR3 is TGTGCCAGCACCAAGTCCAGTGGCTACACCTTC.

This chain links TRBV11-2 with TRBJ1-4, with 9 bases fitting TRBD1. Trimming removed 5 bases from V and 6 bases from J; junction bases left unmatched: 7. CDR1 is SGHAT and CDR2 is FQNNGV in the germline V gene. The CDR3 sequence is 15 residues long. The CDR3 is CASSAGTGSDEKLFF. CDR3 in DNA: TGTGCCAGCAGCGCCGGGACAGGGAGCGATGAAAAACTGTTTTTT.

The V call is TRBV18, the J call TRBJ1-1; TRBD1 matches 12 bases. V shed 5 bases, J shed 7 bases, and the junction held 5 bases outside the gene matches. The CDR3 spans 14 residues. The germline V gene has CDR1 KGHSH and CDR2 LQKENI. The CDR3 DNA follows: TGTGCCAGCTCAGCGGGACAGGGGGCTATTGAAGCTTTCTTT. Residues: CASSAGQGAIEAFF.

DNA for the CDR3: TGTGCCAGCAGCCGCTCGGACCCGGGGGCGCCCCAGCATTTT. The encoded protein is CASSRSDPGAPQHF. This chain links TRBV5-4 with TRBJ1-5; weak D call: TRBD1 (6 bases). V gave up 4 bases and J gave up 9 bases, with 17 bases separating them. The CDR3 has 14 residues. Per germline, CDR1 SGHNT and CDR2 YYREEE (reference sequence).

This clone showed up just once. The CDR3 protein is CASSLARQGANEQFF. CDR3 bases: TGCGCCAGCAGCTTGGCCAGGCAGGGGGCAAATGAGCAGTTCTTC. The chain couples TRBV5-1 to TRBJ2-1; TRBD1 matches at 8 bases. The germline CDR1 and CDR2 sequences are SGHRS and YFSETQ. V was pared by 0 bases and J by 7 bases, with 6 bases of the junction left unmatched. The length of the CDR3 is 15 residues.

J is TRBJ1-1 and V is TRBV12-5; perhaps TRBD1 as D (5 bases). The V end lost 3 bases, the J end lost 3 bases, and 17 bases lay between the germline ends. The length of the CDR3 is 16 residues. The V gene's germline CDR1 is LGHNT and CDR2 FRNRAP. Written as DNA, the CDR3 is TGTGCTAGTGGTTTAAGACCGGGGGTACGGGACACTGAAGCTTTCTTT. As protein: CASGLRPGVRDTEAFF.

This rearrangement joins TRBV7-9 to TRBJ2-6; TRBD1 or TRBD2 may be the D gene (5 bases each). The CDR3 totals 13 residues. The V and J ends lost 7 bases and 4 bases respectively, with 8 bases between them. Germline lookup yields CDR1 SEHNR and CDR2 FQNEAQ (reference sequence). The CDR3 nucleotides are TGTGCCAGCACCGGGGCCGGGGCCAACGTCCTGACTTTC. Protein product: CASTGAGANVLTF.

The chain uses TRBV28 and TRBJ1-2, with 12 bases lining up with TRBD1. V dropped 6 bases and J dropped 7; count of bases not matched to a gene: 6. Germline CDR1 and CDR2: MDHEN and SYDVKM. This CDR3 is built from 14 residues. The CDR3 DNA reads TGTGCCAGCAGCGAGGGACAGGGGGCTGTTGGCTACACCTTC. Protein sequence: CASSEGQGAVGYTF.

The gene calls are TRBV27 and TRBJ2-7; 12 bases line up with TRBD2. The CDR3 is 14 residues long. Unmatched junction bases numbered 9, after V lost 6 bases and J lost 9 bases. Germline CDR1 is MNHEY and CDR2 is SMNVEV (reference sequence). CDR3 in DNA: TGTGCCAGCAGGCTAGCGGGAGGGCCAGGTAGGCAGTACTTC. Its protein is CASRLAGGPGRQYF.